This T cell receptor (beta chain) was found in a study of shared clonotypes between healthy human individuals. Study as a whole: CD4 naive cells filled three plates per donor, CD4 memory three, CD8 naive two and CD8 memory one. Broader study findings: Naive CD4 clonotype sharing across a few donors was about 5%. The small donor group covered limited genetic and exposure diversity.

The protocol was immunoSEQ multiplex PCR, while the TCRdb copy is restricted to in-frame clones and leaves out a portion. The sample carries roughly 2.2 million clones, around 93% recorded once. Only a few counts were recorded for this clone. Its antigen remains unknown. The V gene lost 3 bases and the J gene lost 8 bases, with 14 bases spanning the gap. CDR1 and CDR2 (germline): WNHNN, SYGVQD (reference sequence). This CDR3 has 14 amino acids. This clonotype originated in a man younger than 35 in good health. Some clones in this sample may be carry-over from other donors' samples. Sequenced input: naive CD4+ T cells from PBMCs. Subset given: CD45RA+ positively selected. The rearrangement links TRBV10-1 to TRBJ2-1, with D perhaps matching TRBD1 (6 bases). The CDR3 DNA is TGCGCCAGCAGTGAAGCCACAGGGTCTCATGAGCAGTTCTTC. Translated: CASSEATGSHEQFF.